This T cell receptor beta chain was sequenced in a study of blood T cell repertoires in COVID-19. Background on the study: Specimens from acute and convalescent COVID-19 originated in the United States, Italy and Spain. T cells, B-cell-depleted T cells, or PBMCs provided the cDNA or gDNA that served as material.

Per the original data handling: Estimated nucleated cell counts came from reference gene primer amplification. Method: immunoSEQ multiplex PCR; TCRdb's copy keeps in-frame clones and lacks some. The V and J calls and clone size were taken over from that table, and D and trimming were inferred from the DNA. The sample yields about 92,000 clones, around 85% seen once. Trimming removed 2 bases at V and 3 bases at J, with 13 bases between. Germline V gives CDR1 SEHNR, CDR2 FQNEAQ (reference sequence). CDR3 length equals 15 residues. The rearrangement uses TRBV7-9 and TRBJ1-2; perhaps TRBD1 as D (5 bases). What was sequenced was peripheral blood. The TCR comes from a woman of 80 years or more with active or convalescent COVID-19. The chain's CDR3 is CASSLKGTTDYGYTF. In DNA, the CDR3 is TGTGCCAGCAGCTTAAAAGGGACTACTGACTATGGCTACACCTTC.